This T cell receptor beta chain was obtained from a study of CD4 T cells in relation to SARS-CoV-2 and coronaviruses. At the level of the study: ViraFEST: approximately 10-day antigen culture of PBMCs, then TCR beta CDR3 sequencing.

The unexposed donors gave CD4+ T cells in 2011-2018, prior to COVID-19. After roughly 9 days of culture, CD4+ T cells were isolated. Cells permitting, SARS-CoV-2 S/N and four cold-coronavirus spikes were tested on unexposed-donor CD4+ T cells. Around 2 million PBMCs per well were cultured with around 10 IU/ml IL-2. On days 3 and 7, cultures got half fresh IL-2 medium. V lost 6 bases and J 0 bases, leaving 7 bases between the germline ends. The germline CDR1 and CDR2 sequences are SGHRS and YFSETQ. CDR3 size: 14 residues. Here immunoSEQ multiplex PCR was the method, and the copy in TCRdb shows in-frame clones only, minus some. This table holds roughly 25,000 clones, around 70% found once. Concerning this clone itself: Antigen specificity is unknown.

This receptor was taken from a human donor in good health. The rearrangement links TRBV5-1 to TRBJ2-6; D not resolved. The specimen was CD4+ T cells from PBMCs, cultured in vitro. The CDR3 protein is CASMDLSGANVLTF. The CDR3 DNA reads as TGCGCCAGCATGGACCTCTCTGGGGCCAACGTCCTGACTTTC. The whole variable domain, filled in from reference TRBV5-1 and TRBJ2-6, reads KAGVTQTPRYLIKTRGQQVTLSCSPISGHRSVSWYQQTPGQGLQFLFEYFSETQRNKGNFPGRFSGRQFSNSRSEMNVSTLELGDSALYLCASMDLSGANVLTFGAGSRLTVL.